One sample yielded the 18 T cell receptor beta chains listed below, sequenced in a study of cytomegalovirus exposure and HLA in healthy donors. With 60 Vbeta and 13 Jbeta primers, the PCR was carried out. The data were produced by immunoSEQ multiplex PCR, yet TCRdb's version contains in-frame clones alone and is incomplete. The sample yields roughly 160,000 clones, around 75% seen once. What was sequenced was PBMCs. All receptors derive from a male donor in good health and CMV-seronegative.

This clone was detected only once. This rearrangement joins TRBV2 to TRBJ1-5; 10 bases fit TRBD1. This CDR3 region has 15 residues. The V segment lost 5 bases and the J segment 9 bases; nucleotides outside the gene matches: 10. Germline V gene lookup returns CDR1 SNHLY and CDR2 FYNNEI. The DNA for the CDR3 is TGTGCCAGCAGTTCCGGGACAGGGGTTTCGTTGCCCCAGCATTTT. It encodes CASSSGTGVSLPQHF.

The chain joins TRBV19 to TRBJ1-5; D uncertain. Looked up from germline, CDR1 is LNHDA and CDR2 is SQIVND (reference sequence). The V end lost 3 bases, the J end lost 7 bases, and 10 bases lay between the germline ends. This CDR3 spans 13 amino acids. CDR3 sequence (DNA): TGTGCCAGTAGTATCAATACTGAGCAGCCCCAGCATTTT. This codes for CASSINTEQPQHF.

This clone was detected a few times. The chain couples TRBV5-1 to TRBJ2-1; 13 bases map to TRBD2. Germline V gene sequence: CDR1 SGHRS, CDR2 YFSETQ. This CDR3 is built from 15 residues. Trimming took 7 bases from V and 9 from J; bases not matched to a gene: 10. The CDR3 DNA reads TGCGCCAGCTCCCTGGGGGGACTAGCGGGGTTTGAGCAGTTCTTC. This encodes CASSLGGLAGFEQFF.

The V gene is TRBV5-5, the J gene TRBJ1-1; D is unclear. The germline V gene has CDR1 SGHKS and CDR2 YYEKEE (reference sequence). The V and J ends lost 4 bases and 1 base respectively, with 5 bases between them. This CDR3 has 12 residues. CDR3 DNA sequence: TGTGCCAGCAGCGCGGAGAACACTGAAGCTTTCTTT. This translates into CASSAENTEAFF.

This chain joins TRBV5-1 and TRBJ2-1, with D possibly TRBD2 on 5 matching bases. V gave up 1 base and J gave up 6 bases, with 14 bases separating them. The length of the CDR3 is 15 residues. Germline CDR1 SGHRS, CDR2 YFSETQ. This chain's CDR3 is CASSLRLALPNEQFF. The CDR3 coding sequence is TGCGCCAGCAGCTTGAGGCTAGCTCTTCCCAATGAGCAGTTCTTC.

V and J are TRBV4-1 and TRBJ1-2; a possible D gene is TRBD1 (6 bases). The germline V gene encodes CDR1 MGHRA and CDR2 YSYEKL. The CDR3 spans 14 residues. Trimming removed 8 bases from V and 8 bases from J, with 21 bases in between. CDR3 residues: CASDRRGGPRGYTF. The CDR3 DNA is TGCGCCAGCGACCGGAGGGGGGGTCCTAGGGGCTACACCTTC.

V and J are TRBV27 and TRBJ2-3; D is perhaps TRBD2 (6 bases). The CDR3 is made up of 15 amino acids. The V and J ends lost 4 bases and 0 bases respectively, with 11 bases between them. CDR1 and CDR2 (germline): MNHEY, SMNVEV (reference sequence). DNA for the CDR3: TGTGCCAGCAGTTCCGGGACTTTGAGCACAGATACGCAGTATTTT. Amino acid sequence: CASSSGTLSTDTQYF.

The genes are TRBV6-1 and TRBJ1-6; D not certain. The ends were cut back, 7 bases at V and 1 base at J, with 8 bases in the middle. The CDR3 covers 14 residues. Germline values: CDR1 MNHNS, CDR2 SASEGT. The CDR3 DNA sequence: TGTGCCAGCACGGCAGGATCCTATAATTCACCCCTCCACTTT. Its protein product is CASTAGSYNSPLHF.

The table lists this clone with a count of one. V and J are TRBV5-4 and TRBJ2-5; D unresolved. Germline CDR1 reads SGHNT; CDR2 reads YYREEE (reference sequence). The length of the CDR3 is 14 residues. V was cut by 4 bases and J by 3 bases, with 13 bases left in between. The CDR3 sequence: CASSRVVGEETQYF. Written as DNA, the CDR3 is TGTGCCAGCAGCCGAGTTGTTGGAGAAGAGACCCAGTACTTC.

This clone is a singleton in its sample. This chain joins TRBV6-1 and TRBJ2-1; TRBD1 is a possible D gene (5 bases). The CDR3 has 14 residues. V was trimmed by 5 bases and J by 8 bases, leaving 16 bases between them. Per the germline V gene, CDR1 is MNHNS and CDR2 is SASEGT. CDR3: CASSPTVISHEQFF. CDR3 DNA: TGTGCCAGCAGTCCGACAGTAATCTCCCATGAGCAGTTCTTC.

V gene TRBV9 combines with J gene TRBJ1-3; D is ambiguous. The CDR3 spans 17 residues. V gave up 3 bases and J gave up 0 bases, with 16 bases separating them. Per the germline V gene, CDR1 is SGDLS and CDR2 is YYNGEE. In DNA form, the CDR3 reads TGTGCCAGCAGCGGCGGCCTGACTGCTCGCTCTGGAAACACCATATATTTT. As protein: CASSGGLTARSGNTIYF.

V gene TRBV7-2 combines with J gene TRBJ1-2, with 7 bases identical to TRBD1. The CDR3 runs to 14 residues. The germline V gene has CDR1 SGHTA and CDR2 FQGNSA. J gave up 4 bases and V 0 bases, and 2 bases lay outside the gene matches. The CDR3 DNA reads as TGTGCCAGCAGCTTAGCCGGGACAGCCTATGGCTACACCTTC. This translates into CASSLAGTAYGYTF.

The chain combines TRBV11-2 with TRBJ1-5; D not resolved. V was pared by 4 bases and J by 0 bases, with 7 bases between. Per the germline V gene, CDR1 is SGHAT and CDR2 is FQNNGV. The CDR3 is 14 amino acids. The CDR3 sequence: CASSSSYSNQPQHF. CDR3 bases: TGTGCCAGCAGCTCCTCGTATAGCAATCAGCCCCAGCATTTT.

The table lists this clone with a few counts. The CDR3 nucleotides are TGTGCCAGCAGCGAGGGGCCAGGTGGGGTGCAGTTCTTC. Translating gives CASSEGPGGVQFF. This chain joins TRBV9 and TRBJ2-1, with D perhaps matching TRBD1 (5 bases). CDR3 length equals 13 residues. V was pared by 3 bases and J by 12 bases, with 16 bases between. Germline assignment: CDR1 SGDLS and CDR2 YYNGEE.

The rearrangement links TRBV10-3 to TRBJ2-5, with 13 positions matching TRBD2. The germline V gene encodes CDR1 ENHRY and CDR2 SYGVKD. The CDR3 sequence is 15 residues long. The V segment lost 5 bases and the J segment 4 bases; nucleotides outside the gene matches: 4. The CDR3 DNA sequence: TGTGCCATCAGTACTAGCGGGGGGGCCGGAGAGACCCAGTACTTC. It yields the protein CAISTSGGAGETQYF.

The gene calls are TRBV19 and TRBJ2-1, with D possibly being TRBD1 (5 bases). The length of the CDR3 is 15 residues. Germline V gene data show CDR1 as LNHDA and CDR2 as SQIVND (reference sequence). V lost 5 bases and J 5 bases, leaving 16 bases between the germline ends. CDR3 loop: CASSSARTPDNEQFF. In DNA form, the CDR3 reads TGTGCCAGTAGTTCTGCTAGGACACCAGACAATGAGCAGTTCTTC.

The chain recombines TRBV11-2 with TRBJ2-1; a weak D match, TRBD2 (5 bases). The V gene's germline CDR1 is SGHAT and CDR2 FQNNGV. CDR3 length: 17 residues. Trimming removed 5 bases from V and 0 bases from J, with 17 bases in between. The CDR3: CASSPWTAGSSYNEQFF. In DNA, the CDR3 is TGTGCCAGCAGCCCCTGGACCGCGGGCAGCTCCTACAATGAGCAGTTCTTC.

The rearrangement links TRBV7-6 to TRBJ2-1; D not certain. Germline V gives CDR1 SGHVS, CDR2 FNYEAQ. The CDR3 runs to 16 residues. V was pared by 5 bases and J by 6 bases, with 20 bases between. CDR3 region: CASSARLVRVTNEQFF. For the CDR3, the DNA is TGTGCCAGCAGCGCTAGGCTTGTACGAGTTACCAATGAGCAGTTCTTC.